One and the same sample provided the 5 T cell receptor beta chains below, sequenced in a study of blood T cell repertoires in COVID-19. TCRdb keeps only in-frame clones here, not all; method: immunoSEQ multiplex PCR. The profile shows about 170,000 clones, approximately 81% of them singletons. Sequencing used peripheral blood. The receptors originated from a man aged 18 to 30 with active or convalescent COVID-19.

To note about this clone: This sample includes further DNA sequences coding for the same CDR3. The CDR3 coding sequence is TGTGCCAGCAGTGAACAGGGCAATCAGCCCCAGCATTTT. As protein: CASSEQGNQPQHF. The chain links TRBV2 to TRBJ1-5, with D uncertain. Germline-derived CDR1 and CDR2 are SNHLY and FYNNEI. The V end was cut by 2 bases, the J end by 2 bases, with 4 bases between. This CDR3 is built from 13 residues.

The chain joins TRBV5-5 to TRBJ2-5; possibly TRBD1 for D (6 bases). The CDR3 length is 13 residues. Germline loops: CDR1 SGHKS, CDR2 YYEKEE (reference sequence). The germline V and J ends were trimmed by 2 bases and 4 bases, with 9 bases remaining between them. In DNA, the CDR3 is TGTGCCAGCAGCTTAGGGGGAGTAGAGACCCAGTACTTC. Amino acids: CASSLGGVETQYF.

This clone was seen more than once but under ten times. The J gene is TRBJ2-7, the V gene TRBV7-8; 8 nucleotides align to TRBD1. J lost 2 bases, V lost 5 bases, and 8 bases had no gene match. Germline lookup yields CDR1 SGHVS and CDR2 FQNEAQ. CDR3 length equals 15 residues. The chain's CDR3 is CASSQRRDRPYEQYF. The DNA for the CDR3 is TGTGCCAGCAGCCAGAGAAGGGACAGGCCCTACGAGCAGTACTTC.

This sequence joins TRBV2 and TRBJ1-4; D might be TRBD1 (6 bases). V lost 6 bases and J lost 7, with 18 bases in between. The germline V gene encodes CDR1 SNHLY and CDR2 FYNNEI. This CDR3 spans 15 amino acids. Here the CDR3 reads CASRVSGVSGEKLFF. The CDR3 DNA reads TGTGCCAGCAGGGTTTCAGGGGTATCGGGTGAAAAACTGTTTTTT.

The chain combines TRBV28 with TRBJ2-7, with a tentative D call TRBD2 (5 bases). CDR1 is MDHEN and CDR2 is SYDVKM in the germline V gene. V was pared by 1 base and J by 2 bases, with 12 bases between. The CDR3 has 15 residues. CDR3 in DNA: TGTGCCAGCAGTTTATACGGGGAAATCACCTACGAGCAGTACTTC. Translating gives CASSLYGEITYEQYF.